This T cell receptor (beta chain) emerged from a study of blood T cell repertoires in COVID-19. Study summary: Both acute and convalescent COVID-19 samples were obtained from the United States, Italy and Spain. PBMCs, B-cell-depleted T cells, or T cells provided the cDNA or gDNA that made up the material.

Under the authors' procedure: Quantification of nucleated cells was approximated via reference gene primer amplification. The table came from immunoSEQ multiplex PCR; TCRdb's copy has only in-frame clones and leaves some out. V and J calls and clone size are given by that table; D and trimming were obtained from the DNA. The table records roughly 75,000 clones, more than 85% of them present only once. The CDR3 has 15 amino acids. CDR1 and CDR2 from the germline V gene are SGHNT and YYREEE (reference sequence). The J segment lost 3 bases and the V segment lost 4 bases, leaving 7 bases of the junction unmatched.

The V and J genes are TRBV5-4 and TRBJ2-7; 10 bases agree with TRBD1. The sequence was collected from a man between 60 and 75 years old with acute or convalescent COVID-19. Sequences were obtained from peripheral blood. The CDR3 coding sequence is TGTGCCAGCAGCATACCGGGACAGGGGCTCTACGAGCAGTACTTC. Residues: CASSIPGQGLYEQYF.